These T cell receptor beta chains were read from a single sample in a study of blood T cell repertoires in COVID-19. TCRdb's copy holds only in-frame clones and misses some; the assay was immunoSEQ multiplex PCR. The repertoire holds about 67,000 clones, with about 89% as singletons. The specimen sequenced was peripheral blood. These receptors originate from a man over 45 with active COVID-19. Both conserved end residues are part of each CDR3. D genes are given only for firm matches. Clone size is shown for a subset of rows, as once, few, many or a class of expanded clone.

J gene: TRBJ2-1; V gene: TRBV10-3; D gene: TRBD2; clone size: -; CDR3 protein: CAAGSGRANEQFF; CDR3 DNA: TGTGCCGCGGGCAGCGGGAGGGCGAATGAGCAGTTCTTC
J gene: TRBJ1-3; V gene: TRBV28; D gene: TRBD1; clone size: -; CDR3 protein: CASSKPGTGGVWSGNTIYF; CDR3 DNA: TGTGCCAGCAGTAAACCCGGGACAGGGGGCGTTTGGTCTGGAAACACCATATATTTT
J gene: TRBJ2-7; V gene: TRBV7-9; D gene: TRBD2; clone size: -; CDR3 protein: CASSPRLAGTYEQYF; CDR3 DNA: TGTGCCAGCAGCCCCAGACTAGCGGGAACTTACGAGCAGTACTTC
J gene: TRBJ1-4; V gene: TRBV28; D gene: -; clone size: -; CDR3 protein: CASSPRGTSATNEKLFF; CDR3 DNA: TGTGCCAGCAGTCCCAGAGGGACATCCGCAACTAATGAAAAACTGTTTTTT
J gene: TRBJ1-1; V gene: TRBV11-2; D gene: -; clone size: once; CDR3 protein: CASSKGGRTEAFF; CDR3 DNA: TGTGCCAGCAGCAAGGGGGGGAGGACTGAAGCTTTCTTT
J gene: TRBJ2-1; V gene: TRBV3-1/TRBV3-2; D gene: -; clone size: -; CDR3 protein: CASSLREQFF; CDR3 DNA: TGTGCCAGCAGCCTTCGGGAGCAGTTCTTC
J gene: TRBJ1-1; V gene: TRBV11-2; D gene: TRBD1; clone size: -; CDR3 protein: CASSLVDRVMNTEAFF; CDR3 DNA: TGTGCCAGCAGCTTAGTGGACAGGGTCATGAACACTGAAGCTTTCTTT
J gene: TRBJ2-1; V gene: TRBV7-2; D gene: TRBD1; clone size: -; CDR3 protein: CASQDGTETHEQFF; CDR3 DNA: TGTGCCAGCCAGGACGGGACAGAGACACATGAGCAGTTCTTC
J gene: TRBJ2-5; V gene: TRBV27; D gene: -; clone size: -; CDR3 protein: CASSSPGQPQETQYF; CDR3 DNA: TGTGCCAGCAGTTCACCGGGACAACCACAAGAGACCCAGTACTTC
J gene: TRBJ2-3; V gene: TRBV5-1; D gene: TRBD2; clone size: -; CDR3 protein: CASSGPPGQGYGATSGADTQYF; CDR3 DNA: TGCGCCAGCAGCGGACCCCCGGGACAGGGCTATGGAGCGACTAGCGGGGCGGATACGCAGTATTTT
J gene: TRBJ2-7; V gene: TRBV7-9; D gene: -; clone size: -; CDR3 protein: CASSRSPLYEQYF; CDR3 DNA: TGTGCCAGCAGCCGAAGCCCACTATACGAGCAGTACTTC
J gene: TRBJ2-1; V gene: TRBV5-8; D gene: -; clone size: once; CDR3 protein: CASPRTGIISREGSYNEQFF; CDR3 DNA: TGTGCCAGCCCGAGGACAGGGATAATTTCGCGGGAGGGTTCCTACAATGAGCAGTTCTTC
J gene: TRBJ2-3; V gene: TRBV18; D gene: -; clone size: once; CDR3 protein: CASSPPSVDTQYF; CDR3 DNA: TGTGCCAGCTCACCACCGTCAGTAGATACGCAGTATTTT
J gene: TRBJ2-7; V gene: TRBV10-1; D gene: TRBD1; clone size: -; CDR3 protein: CASKVVRTGIPYEQYF; CDR3 DNA: TGCGCCAGCAAGGTTGTAAGGACAGGGATTCCCTACGAGCAGTACTTC
J gene: TRBJ1-5; V gene: TRBV7-2; D gene: TRBD1; clone size: -; CDR3 protein: CASSLTTPGQGYQPQHF; CDR3 DNA: TGTGCCAGCAGTCTAACCACACCGGGACAGGGGTATCAGCCCCAGCATTTT
J gene: TRBJ2-5; V gene: TRBV7-9; D gene: -; clone size: -; CDR3 protein: CASSVGETQYF; CDR3 DNA: TGTGCCAGCAGTGTCGGAGAGACCCAGTACTTC
J gene: TRBJ1-2; V gene: TRBV7-2; D gene: -; clone size: -; CDR3 protein: CASSLFQGNYGYTF; CDR3 DNA: TGTGCCAGCAGCTTATTCCAGGGGAACTATGGCTACACCTTC
J gene: TRBJ2-3; V gene: TRBV3-1/TRBV3-2; D gene: TRBD2; clone size: -; CDR3 protein: CASSRPSGSLKDTQYF; CDR3 DNA: TGTGCCAGCAGCCGGCCTAGCGGGAGTCTTAAAGATACGCAGTATTTT
J gene: TRBJ2-1; V gene: TRBV7-3; D gene: TRBD2; clone size: -; CDR3 protein: CASSRGLATYNEQFF; CDR3 DNA: TGTGCCAGCAGCAGAGGACTAGCGACCTACAATGAGCAGTTCTTC
J gene: TRBJ1-4; V gene: TRBV10-3; D gene: -; clone size: -; CDR3 protein: CATALGGGREKLFF; CDR3 DNA: TGTGCCACCGCTTTGGGAGGGGGAAGGGAAAAACTGTTTTTT
J gene: TRBJ2-2; V gene: TRBV24-1; D gene: TRBD1; clone size: once; CDR3 protein: CATSDKKGETGGRPGELFF; CDR3 DNA: TGTGCCACCAGTGACAAAAAAGGGGAAACAGGGGGCCGGCCCGGGGAGCTGTTTTTT
J gene: TRBJ2-2; V gene: TRBV13; D gene: TRBD2; clone size: few; CDR3 protein: CASSPPRTSGTYTGELFF; CDR3 DNA: TGTGCCAGCAGCCCGCCCAGGACTAGCGGAACCTACACCGGGGAGCTGTTTTTT
J gene: TRBJ1-3; V gene: TRBV7-2; D gene: TRBD1; clone size: -; CDR3 protein: CASSPGQGNLRNTIYF; CDR3 DNA: TGTGCCAGCAGCCCCGGACAGGGGAATTTAAGAAACACCATATATTTT
J gene: TRBJ2-3; V gene: TRBV6-1; D gene: TRBD2; clone size: once; CDR3 protein: CASSDYSGRARKGTDTQYF; CDR3 DNA: TGTGCCAGCAGTGATTATAGCGGGAGGGCCAGAAAAGGCACAGATACGCAGTATTTT
J gene: TRBJ2-3; V gene: TRBV19; D gene: TRBD2; clone size: -; CDR3 protein: CASSITGGRTATQYF; CDR3 DNA: TGTGCCAGTAGTATAACGGGAGGGAGGACCGCTACGCAGTATTTT
J gene: TRBJ1-6; V gene: TRBV20-1; D gene: -; clone size: -; CDR3 protein: CSASVPGTNSPLHF; CDR3 DNA: TGCAGTGCTAGTGTACCGGGAACTAATTCACCCCTCCACTTT
J gene: TRBJ1-1; V gene: TRBV7-2; D gene: TRBD1; clone size: -; CDR3 protein: CASSYPVQGSTEAFF; CDR3 DNA: TGTGCCAGCAGCTACCCGGTACAGGGGAGCACTGAAGCTTTCTTT
J gene: TRBJ1-2; V gene: TRBV19; D gene: -; clone size: -; CDR3 protein: CASSIGTPYGYTF; CDR3 DNA: TGTGCCAGTAGTATAGGGACACCCTATGGCTACACCTTC
J gene: TRBJ2-5; V gene: TRBV7-7; D gene: TRBD2; clone size: -; CDR3 protein: CASSLALTSGALPETQYF; CDR3 DNA: TGTGCTAGCAGCTTAGCCCTGACTAGCGGGGCCCTCCCAGAGACCCAGTACTTC
J gene: TRBJ2-3; V gene: TRBV5-4; D gene: TRBD2; clone size: -; CDR3 protein: CASSTVAGAEDTQYF; CDR3 DNA: TGTGCCAGCAGCACCGTAGCGGGAGCGGAAGATACGCAGTATTTT
J gene: TRBJ1-1; V gene: TRBV19; D gene: TRBD1; clone size: -; CDR3 protein: CASSMGQWNTEAFF; CDR3 DNA: TGTGCCAGTAGTATGGGACAGTGGAACACTGAAGCTTTCTTT
J gene: TRBJ2-7; V gene: TRBV7-3; D gene: TRBD1; clone size: -; CDR3 protein: CASSSFPGQGASPYF; CDR3 DNA: TGTGCCAGCAGCTCCTTCCCGGGACAGGGGGCTTCACCGTACTTC
J gene: TRBJ1-4; V gene: TRBV5-1; D gene: -; clone size: -; CDR3 protein: CASSVGGGDEKLFF; CDR3 DNA: TGCGCCAGCAGCGTAGGTGGAGGTGATGAAAAACTGTTTTTT
J gene: TRBJ1-3; V gene: TRBV28; D gene: -; clone size: -; CDR3 protein: CASSRGSGNTIYF; CDR3 DNA: TGTGCCAGCTCCCGGGGCTCTGGAAACACCATATATTTT
J gene: TRBJ1-1; V gene: TRBV19; D gene: -; clone size: -; CDR3 protein: CASRPTTQLMNTEAFF; CDR3 DNA: TGTGCCAGTAGACCAACGACACAGCTTATGAACACTGAAGCTTTCTTT
J gene: TRBJ1-5; V gene: TRBV15; D gene: -; clone size: few; CDR3 protein: CATSRGTASNQPQHF; CDR3 DNA: TGTGCCACCAGCAGAGGGACAGCTAGCAATCAGCCCCAGCATTTT
J gene: TRBJ1-1; V gene: TRBV7-2; D gene: TRBD1; clone size: -; CDR3 protein: CASSLVDRGIGTEAFF; CDR3 DNA: TGTGCCAGCAGCTTAGTTGACAGGGGTATAGGCACTGAAGCTTTCTTT
J gene: TRBJ1-1; V gene: TRBV2; D gene: -; clone size: -; CDR3 protein: CASSVSNTEAFF; CDR3 DNA: TGTGCCAGCAGTGTAAGCAACACTGAAGCTTTCTTT
J gene: TRBJ2-2; V gene: TRBV6-5; D gene: -; clone size: -; CDR3 protein: CASSPRLVPTGELFF; CDR3 DNA: TGTGCCAGCAGTCCGCGACTAGTTCCGACCGGGGAGCTGTTTTTT
J gene: TRBJ1-3; V gene: TRBV25-1; D gene: -; clone size: -; CDR3 protein: CASSVGFRNTIYF; CDR3 DNA: TGTGCCAGCAGTGTCGGGTTCCGAAACACCATATATTTT
J gene: TRBJ2-1; V gene: TRBV19; D gene: -; clone size: -; CDR3 protein: CASSRSANEQFF; CDR3 DNA: TGTGCCAGTAGTCGTAGCGCCAATGAGCAGTTCTTC
J gene: TRBJ1-1; V gene: TRBV7-2; D gene: TRBD1; clone size: -; CDR3 protein: CASSLARTGGGTEAFF; CDR3 DNA: TGTGCCAGCAGCTTGGCCCGGACAGGGGGGGGCACTGAAGCTTTCTTT
J gene: TRBJ1-3; V gene: TRBV18; D gene: -; clone size: -; CDR3 protein: CASSPSIDSRNTIYF; CDR3 DNA: TGTGCCAGCTCACCAAGCATCGACAGCAGAAACACCATATATTTT
J gene: TRBJ1-4; V gene: TRBV24-1; D gene: -; clone size: -; CDR3 protein: CATSDTVNEKLFF; CDR3 DNA: TGTGCCACCAGTGATACAGTAAATGAAAAACTGTTTTTT
J gene: TRBJ1-2; V gene: TRBV20-1; D gene: -; clone size: -; CDR3 protein: CSAREAYGYTF; CDR3 DNA: TGCAGTGCTAGAGAGGCCTATGGCTACACCTTC
J gene: TRBJ2-1; V gene: TRBV12-5; D gene: TRBD2; clone size: -; CDR3 protein: CASGLPGLAGAYNEQFF; CDR3 DNA: TGTGCTAGTGGTCTCCCCGGACTAGCGGGAGCCTACAATGAGCAGTTCTTC
J gene: TRBJ2-3; V gene: TRBV7-3; D gene: TRBD1; clone size: -; CDR3 protein: CASSLEGAKTDTQYF; CDR3 DNA: TGTGCCAGCAGCTTAGAGGGGGCCAAAACAGATACGCAGTATTTT
J gene: TRBJ1-3; V gene: TRBV7-2; D gene: -; clone size: -; CDR3 protein: CASSLVRPGAGNTIYF; CDR3 DNA: TGTGCCAGCAGCTTAGTCCGACCAGGGGCTGGAAACACCATATATTTT
J gene: TRBJ1-1; V gene: TRBV27; D gene: TRBD1; clone size: -; CDR3 protein: CASSLTTGVNTEAFF; CDR3 DNA: TGTGCCAGCAGTTTAACGACAGGGGTGAACACTGAAGCTTTCTTT
J gene: TRBJ2-1; V gene: TRBV24-1; D gene: TRBD1; clone size: -; CDR3 protein: CATSDHRDRGREQFF; CDR3 DNA: TGTGCCACCAGTGATCACCGGGACAGGGGTCGTGAGCAGTTCTTC
J gene: TRBJ2-7; V gene: TRBV9; D gene: TRBD1; clone size: -; CDR3 protein: CASSVGGTGHYEQYF; CDR3 DNA: TGTGCCAGCAGCGTAGGGGGGACAGGGCATTACGAGCAGTACTTC
J gene: TRBJ2-3; V gene: TRBV9; D gene: -; clone size: few; CDR3 protein: CASSVVSTDTQYF; CDR3 DNA: TGTGCCAGCAGCGTAGTAAGCACAGATACGCAGTATTTT
J gene: TRBJ2-7; V gene: TRBV3-1/TRBV3-2; D gene: -; clone size: -; CDR3 protein: CASSQGRGGEQYF; CDR3 DNA: TGTGCCAGCAGCCAAGGTAGAGGGGGCGAGCAGTACTTC
J gene: TRBJ1-2; V gene: TRBV28; D gene: -; clone size: -; CDR3 protein: CASKEGSHYGYTF; CDR3 DNA: TGTGCCAGCAAGGAGGGGTCGCACTATGGCTACACCTTC